This paragraph reports one T cell receptor (beta chain). Its matching antigen is unknown. Expressed TCRB transcripts were sequenced because the entire RNA isolate underwent reverse transcription. The average output of naive, central memory and regulatory T cell samples was roughly 3.6 million reads. Assay: immunoSEQ multiplex PCR; the TCRdb copy retains only in-frame clones and omits some. The data show some 360,000 clones, around 9.6% seen once. The CDR3 has 14 amino acids. Looked up from germline, CDR1 is SGHNT and CDR2 is YYREEE (reference sequence). The V and J ends lost 4 bases and 5 bases respectively, with 15 bases between them. These data come from a study of beta chain features in type 1 diabetes. Regarding the study as a whole: Shortening of TCRB CDR3s, moderate but significant, appeared in all four CD4+ subsets of Type 1 diabetes patients.

The rearrangement uses TRBV5-4 and TRBJ2-5; D not resolved. Sequenced: central memory CD4+ T cells from blood. The receptor was derived from a man aged 30 to 45 with type 1 diabetes. The CDR3 coding sequence is TGTGCCAGCAGCCTTAAGAGCGTTGAGGAGACCCAGTACTTC. Amino acid sequence: CASSLKSVEETQYF.